This TCR beta chain was captured in a study of T cell repertoires in cytomegalovirus infection. This clonotype was detected ten times or more. TCRdb reanalysed the reads using MiXCR and keeps one entry per CDR3 protein. Among about 150,000 distinct CDR3 sequences listed, over 15% were seen once. The sample taken for sequencing was CD8+ T cells from PBMCs. This receptor was identified in a human donor in good health (CMV status not recorded). Some clones in this sample may be carry-over from other donors' samples.

CDR3 protein: CASRRGQGTGELFF. CDR3 nucleotides: TGTGCCAGCAGGAGGGGGCAGGGTACCGGGGAGCTGTTTTTT. This chain links TRBV7-3 with TRBJ2-2; 7 nucleotides match TRBD1. Germline values: CDR1 SGHTA, CDR2 FQGTGA. This CDR3 is built from 14 residues. V lost 6 bases, J lost 5 bases, and 6 bases stayed unmatched.